The entry that follows covers one TCR beta chain sequence. Per the original data handling: Without quality scores, immunoSEQ junctional reads could not be filtered like full-length reads. Generated by immunoSEQ multiplex PCR, the TCRdb table keeps only in-frame clones and is missing some. The V and J calls and clone size were taken over from that table, and D and trimming were inferred from the DNA. The table records about 2.3 million clones, roughly 90% of them present only once. A CD45RA+ naive subset and a CD45RA-negative memory subset were split from CD4+ cells. This sample is part of a study of shared clonotypes between healthy human individuals. V lost 0 bases to trimming and J lost 4 bases, with 10 bases between them. The CDR3 covers 14 residues. The germline V gene has CDR1 SGHRS and CDR2 YFSETQ.

The origin of this receptor is a man between 18 and 29 years old in good health. Some clones in this sample may be carry-over from other donors' samples. The V gene is TRBV5-1, the J gene TRBJ1-1, with D uncertain. The sequenced sample consisted of naive CD4+ T cells from PBMCs. Subset in this sample: CD45RA+ positively selected. As DNA, the CDR3 is TGCGCCAGCAGCTTGGTTTTACCGAGCACTGAAGCTTTCTTT. It specifies CASSLVLPSTEAFF.